The subject of this entry is one T cell receptor beta chain. This sample is drawn from a study of blood T cell repertoires in COVID-19. Clones were sequenced by immunoSEQ multiplex PCR, and TCRdb holds only the in-frame ones, with some missing. The data hold some 100,000 clones, with less than 90% observed a single time. The CDR3 has 13 amino acids. Per germline, CDR1 SNHLY and CDR2 FYNNEI. V lost 6 bases and J 6 bases, leaving 14 bases between the germline ends. The source is a woman between 55 and 75 years old with acute or convalescent COVID-19. J is TRBJ1-2 and V is TRBV2; D is perhaps TRBD1 (5 bases). Sequencing input: peripheral blood. CDR3 coding DNA: TGTGCCAGCAGGACAGAGTCGCGTGATGGCTACACCTTC. Protein: CASRTESRDGYTF.